This T cell receptor beta chain stems from a study of shared clonotypes between healthy human individuals. CD45RO-negative, CCR7-selected cells formed the naive CD8 fraction, which excluded terminally differentiated effector memory CD45RA+ cells. The CDR3 is made up of 13 amino acids. In germline, CDR1 is MNHNS, CDR2 SASEGT. Trimming stripped 6 bases from V and 3 bases from J, with 9 bases between. Sequencing was at deep level. Here immunoSEQ multiplex PCR was the method, and the copy in TCRdb shows in-frame clones only, minus some. Of some 2 million clones in the sample, just under 95% were seen once.

The TCR was taken from a man aged 18-30 years in good health. This chain joins TRBV6-1 and TRBJ2-1; unclear D gene. Sequencing input: naive CD8+ T cells sorted from blood. The CDR3 nucleotides are TGTGCCAGCAGACCAGACCACTACAATGAGCAGTTCTTC. This encodes CASRPDHYNEQFF.